These T cell receptor beta chains were read from a single sample in a study of blood T cell repertoires in COVID-19. Here immunoSEQ multiplex PCR was the method, and the copy in TCRdb shows in-frame clones only, minus some. The profile covers about 280,000 clones, with around 80% appearing a single time and 5% taken by the ten largest. Sequences were obtained from PBMCs or T cells enriched from blood (not recorded which). The origin of the receptors is a middle-aged man who had been exposed to COVID-19. CDR3s include the opening cysteine and the closing phenylalanine or tryptophan. Each record gives: V gene, D gene, clone size, J gene, CDR3 DNA, CDR3 protein. The D gene is left open where the match is weak. Size is omitted from some rows. Given values are once, few, many or a class for expanded clones.

>TRBV6-5|TRBD1|NA|TRBJ2-4
TGTGCCAGCACACAGGGGGAGGAAAACATTCAGTACTTC
CASTQGEENIQYF
>TRBV2|TRBD2|NA|TRBJ2-7
TGTGCCAGCAGAACCATACTAGCGGGAAGCTCCTACGAGCAGTACTTC
CASRTILAGSSYEQYF
>TRBV19|TRBD1|NA|TRBJ1-3
TGTGCCAGTAGTGCGCACCCGAGAACAGGGGGCGTCCTGACTTCTGGAAACACCATATATTTT
CASSAHPRTGGVLTSGNTIYF
>TRBV4-2|NA|few|TRBJ1-1
TGTGCCAGCAGCCAGCGGACAGCCGGTTGGGACACTGAAGCTTTCTTT
CASSQRTAGWDTEAFF
>TRBV11-2|NA|NA|TRBJ2-5
TGTGCCAGCAACCTGGCTCAGGGGACGGAGACCCAGTACTTC
CASNLAQGTETQYF
>TRBV18|NA|NA|TRBJ2-3
TGTGCCAGCTCGGGCCGGACACCCCTGATCTCCGCAGATACGCAGTATTTT
CASSGRTPLISADTQYF
>TRBV5-1|NA|NA|TRBJ2-1
TGCGCCAGCACCCAGCAGGGGCAGGGCTATGAGCAGTTCTTC
CASTQQGQGYEQFF
>TRBV6-5|NA|NA|TRBJ1-1
TGTGCCAGCAGTTACCAGGACAGATTGAACACTGAAGCTTTCTTT
CASSYQDRLNTEAFF
>TRBV7-9|NA|few|TRBJ2-2
TGTGCCAGCAGCTTAGATGAGATTTCCGGGGAGCTGTTTTTT
CASSLDEISGELFF
>TRBV14|TRBD2|NA|TRBJ2-5
TGTGCCAGCAGCCCCCTACTAGCGGGGACCGAGACCCAGTACTTC
CASSPLLAGTETQYF
>TRBV19|NA|NA|TRBJ2-2
TGTGCCAGTAGTATAGATCTGGAGGGCGTGGAGCTGTTTTTT
CASSIDLEGVELFF
>TRBV11-2|TRBD2|NA|TRBJ2-3
TGTGCCAGCAGCTCCGGGACTAGCGGGAGATCGGGGACAGATACGCAGTATTTT
CASSSGTSGRSGTDTQYF
>TRBV25-1|NA|NA|TRBJ1-1
TGTGCCAGCAGTCCCCCGGTCGCCGGGTTCACTGAAGCTTTCTTT
CASSPPVAGFTEAFF
>TRBV6-5|NA|once|TRBJ1-3
TGTGCCAGCAGTCGAGTTTACTCTGGAAACACCATATATTTT
CASSRVYSGNTIYF
>TRBV30|NA|NA|TRBJ2-1
TGTGCCTGGAATTTTTTGAGCGGCTTGTTCTTC
CAWNFLSGLFF
>TRBV4-1|TRBD2|NA|TRBJ2-7
TGCGCCAGCAGCCGAGCAGCGGGAGGCATCTACGAGCAGTACTTC
CASSRAAGGIYEQYF
>TRBV9|NA|NA|TRBJ1-4
TGTGCCAGCAGCTCAACCGACAGTAATGAAAAACTGTTTTTT
CASSSTDSNEKLFF
>TRBV4-1|TRBD1|NA|TRBJ1-4
TGCGCCAGCAGCCAAGGAGGGACAGGGCGAAATGAAAAACTGTTTTTT
CASSQGGTGRNEKLFF
>TRBV27|NA|NA|TRBJ2-7
TGTGCCAGCAGAACAACCTACGAGCAGTACTTC
CASRTTYEQYF
>TRBV10-3|NA|once|TRBJ1-6
TGTGCCATCGGTGAGGGCTTCAATTCACCCCTCCACTTT
CAIGEGFNSPLHF
>TRBV30|TRBD1|NA|TRBJ2-2
TGTGCCTGGAGCCGGGACAGATACACCGGGGAGCTGTTTTTT
CAWSRDRYTGELFF
>TRBV29-1|TRBD1|NA|TRBJ1-2
TGCAGCGTTGATGGCAGGGGGGATGGCTACACCTTC
CSVDGRGDGYTF
>TRBV5-8|NA|NA|TRBJ1-2
TGTGCCAGCAGCTTGAAATCAGCGATCTATGGCTACACCTTC
CASSLKSAIYGYTF
>TRBV6-5|NA|NA|TRBJ2-2
TGTGCCAGCAGTTACCCAGGTCCCGGGGAGCTGTTTTTT
CASSYPGPGELFF
>TRBV10-3|NA|once|TRBJ1-1
TGTGCCATCAGTGAGTCGAACAGCATGAACACTGAAGCTTTCTTT
CAISESNSMNTEAFF
>TRBV7-9|NA|NA|TRBJ1-4
TGTGCCAGCAGCTCAGGGACACGGTCTACTAATGAAAAACTGTTTTTT
CASSSGTRSTNEKLFF
>TRBV30|TRBD2|NA|TRBJ2-2
TGTGCCTGGTCGGGACTACAATTCCGGGAGCTGTTTTTT
CAWSGLQFRELFF
>TRBV24-1|NA|NA|TRBJ2-3
TGTGCCACCAGTGAAACAGGGTTCGCAGATACGCAGTATTTT
CATSETGFADTQYF
>TRBV5-5|TRBD2|NA|TRBJ2-3
TGTGCCAGCAGTTTTGTTGGCGGGAGATCAGATACGCAGTATTTT
CASSFVGGRSDTQYF
>TRBV5-1|TRBD1|NA|TRBJ1-6
TGCGCCAGCAGCTTGGCGGACAGGGAGATTGGTAGCTCACCCCTCCACTTT
CASSLADREIGSSPLHF
>TRBV19|TRBD2|NA|TRBJ2-2
TGTGCCAGTAGTCCCGGGGTTAGCGGGATCGGGGAGCTGTTTTTT
CASSPGVSGIGELFF
>TRBV3-1/TRBV3-2|TRBD1|few|TRBJ2-2
TGTGCCAGCAGCCAACCAGGGACAGGGTACAGGGAGCTGTTTTTT
CASSQPGTGYRELFF
>TRBV7-2|NA|few|TRBJ1-2
TGTGCCAGCAGCTCCATAAGTGTCGGGGGGCGACGGTATGGCTACACCTTC
CASSSISVGGRRYGYTF
>TRBV2|NA|few|TRBJ2-7
TGTGCCAGCAGTGAAGCGCGCAAATACGAGCAGTACTTC
CASSEARKYEQYF
>TRBV24-1|NA|NA|TRBJ2-2
TGTGCCACGGGGGAGGTGGGGCAGGGACGGACCGGGGAGCTGTTTTTT
CATGEVGQGRTGELFF
>TRBV10-3|NA|few|TRBJ1-1
TGTGCCATCAGTGAGGGGGACCACCCGGGGGAGGCTTTCTTT
CAISEGDHPGEAFF
>TRBV7-9|NA|NA|TRBJ1-4
TGTGCCAGCAGCACACAATACACTAATGAAAAACTGTTTTTT
CASSTQYTNEKLFF
>TRBV18|NA|NA|TRBJ1-5
TGTGCCAGCTCACCTCGCGATCAGCCCCAGCATTTT
CASSPRDQPQHF